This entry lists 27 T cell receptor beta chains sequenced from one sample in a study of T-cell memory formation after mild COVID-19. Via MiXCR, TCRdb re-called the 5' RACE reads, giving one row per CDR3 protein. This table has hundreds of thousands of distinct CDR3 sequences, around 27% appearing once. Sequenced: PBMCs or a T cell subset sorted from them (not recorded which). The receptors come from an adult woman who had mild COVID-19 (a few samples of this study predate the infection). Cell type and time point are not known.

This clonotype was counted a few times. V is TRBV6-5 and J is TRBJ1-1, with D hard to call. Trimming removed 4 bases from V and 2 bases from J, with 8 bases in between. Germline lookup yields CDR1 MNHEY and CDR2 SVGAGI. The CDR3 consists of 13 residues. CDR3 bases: TGTGCCAGCAGTTGGTACAGAAACACTGAAGCTTTCTTT. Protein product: CASSWYRNTEAFF.

For the CDR3, the DNA is TGTGCCAGCAGCAAACTAGCGGGAGTCTATACAGATACGCAGTATTTT. Translating it yields CASSKLAGVYTDTQYF. V usage is TRBV12-3 or TRBV12-4 and J usage is TRBJ2-3; 11 bases are shared with TRBD2. Unmatched junction bases numbered 8, after V lost 6 bases and J lost 3 bases. The CDR3 loop spans 16 amino acids.

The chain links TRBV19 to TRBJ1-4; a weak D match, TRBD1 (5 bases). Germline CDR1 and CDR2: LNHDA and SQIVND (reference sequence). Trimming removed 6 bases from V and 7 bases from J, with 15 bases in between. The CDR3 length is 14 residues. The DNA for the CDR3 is TGTGCCAGTAGCCTGACAGTAGGAGGTGAAAAACTGTTTTTT. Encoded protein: CASSLTVGGEKLFF.

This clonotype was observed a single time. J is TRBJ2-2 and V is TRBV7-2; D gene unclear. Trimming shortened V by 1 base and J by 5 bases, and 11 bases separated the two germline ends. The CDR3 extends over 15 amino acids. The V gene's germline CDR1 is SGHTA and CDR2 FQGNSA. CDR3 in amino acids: CASSLGQLKTGELFF. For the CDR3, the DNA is TGTGCCAGCAGCTTAGGTCAACTAAAGACCGGGGAGCTGTTTTTT.

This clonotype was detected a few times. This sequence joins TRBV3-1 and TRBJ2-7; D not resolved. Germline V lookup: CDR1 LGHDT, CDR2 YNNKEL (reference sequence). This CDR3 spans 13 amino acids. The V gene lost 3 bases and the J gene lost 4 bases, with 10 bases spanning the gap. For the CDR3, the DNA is TGTGCCAGCAGCCAGAGGTTTTTATACGAGCAGTACTTC. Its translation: CASSQRFLYEQYF.

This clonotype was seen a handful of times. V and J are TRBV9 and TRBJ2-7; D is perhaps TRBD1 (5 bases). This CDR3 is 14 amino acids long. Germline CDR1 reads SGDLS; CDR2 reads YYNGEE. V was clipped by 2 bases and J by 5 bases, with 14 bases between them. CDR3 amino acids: CASSVAVGAHEQYF. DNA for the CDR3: TGTGCCAGCAGCGTCGCGGTAGGGGCCCACGAGCAGTACTTC.

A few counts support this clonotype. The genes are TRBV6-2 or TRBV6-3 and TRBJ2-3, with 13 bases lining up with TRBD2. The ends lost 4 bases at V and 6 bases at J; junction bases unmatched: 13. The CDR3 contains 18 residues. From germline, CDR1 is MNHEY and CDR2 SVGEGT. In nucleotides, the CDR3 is TGTGCCAGCAGTTCACCGGGACTAGCGGGATCGGTCTATGATACGCAGTATTTT. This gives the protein CASSSPGLAGSVYDTQYF.

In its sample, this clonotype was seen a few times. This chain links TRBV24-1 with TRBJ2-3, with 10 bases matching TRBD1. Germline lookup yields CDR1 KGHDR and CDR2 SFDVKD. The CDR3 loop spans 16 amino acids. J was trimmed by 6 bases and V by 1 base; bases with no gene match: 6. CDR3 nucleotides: TGTGCCACCAGTGATTTACCGGGACAGGGGCGGGATACGCAGTATTTT. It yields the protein CATSDLPGQGRDTQYF.

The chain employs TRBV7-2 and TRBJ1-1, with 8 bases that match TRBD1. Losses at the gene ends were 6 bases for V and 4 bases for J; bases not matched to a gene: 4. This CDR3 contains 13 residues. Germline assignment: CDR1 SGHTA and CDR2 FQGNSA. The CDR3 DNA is TGTGCCAGCAGAAAAACAGGGGGCACTGAAGCTTTCTTT. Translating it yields CASRKTGGTEAFF.

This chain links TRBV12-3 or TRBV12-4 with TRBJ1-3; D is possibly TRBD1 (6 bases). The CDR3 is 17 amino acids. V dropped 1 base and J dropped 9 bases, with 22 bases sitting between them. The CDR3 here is CASSLGGQFGVQSTIYF. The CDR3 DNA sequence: TGTGCCAGCAGTTTAGGTGGACAGTTCGGAGTCCAATCCACCATATATTTT.

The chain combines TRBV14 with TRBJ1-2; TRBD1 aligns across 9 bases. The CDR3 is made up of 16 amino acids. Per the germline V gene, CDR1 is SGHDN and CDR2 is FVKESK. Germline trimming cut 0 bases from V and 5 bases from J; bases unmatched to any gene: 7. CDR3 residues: CASSQDLPGTGYGYTF. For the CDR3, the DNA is TGTGCCAGCAGCCAAGATCTGCCAGGGACAGGGTATGGCTACACCTTC.

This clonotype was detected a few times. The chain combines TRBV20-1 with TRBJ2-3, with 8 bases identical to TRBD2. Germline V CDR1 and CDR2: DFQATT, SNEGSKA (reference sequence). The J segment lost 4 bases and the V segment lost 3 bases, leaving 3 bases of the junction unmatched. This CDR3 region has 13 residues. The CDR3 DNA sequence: TGCAGTGCTAGTACGGGAGGGGCAGATACGCAGTATTTT. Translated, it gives CSASTGGADTQYF.

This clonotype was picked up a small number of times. CDR3 sequence: CAWSAHGTHYEQYF. DNA for the CDR3: TGTGCCTGGAGCGCTCACGGGACACACTACGAGCAGTACTTC. The genes are TRBV30 and TRBJ2-7, with a possible D match to TRBD1 (6 bases). With 3 bases removed from V and 3 bases from J, the gap between germline ends came to 15 bases. The germline gives CDR1 GTSNPN, CDR2 SVGIG (reference sequence). There are 14 residues in the CDR3.

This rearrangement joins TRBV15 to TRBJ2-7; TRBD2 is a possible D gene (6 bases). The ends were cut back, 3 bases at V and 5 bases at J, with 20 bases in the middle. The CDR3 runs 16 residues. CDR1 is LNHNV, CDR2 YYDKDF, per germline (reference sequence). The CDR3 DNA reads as TGTGCCACCAGCAGCGATTTTCGGGGGATCCTGAACGAGCAGTACTTC. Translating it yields CATSSDFRGILNEQYF.

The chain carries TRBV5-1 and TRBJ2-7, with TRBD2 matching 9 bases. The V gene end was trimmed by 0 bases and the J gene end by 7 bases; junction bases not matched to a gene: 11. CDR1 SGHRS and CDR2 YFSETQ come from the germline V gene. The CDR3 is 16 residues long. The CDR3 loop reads CASSLAGRLAAKEQYF. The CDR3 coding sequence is TGCGCCAGCAGCTTGGCCGGACGACTAGCGGCCAAAGAGCAGTACTTC.

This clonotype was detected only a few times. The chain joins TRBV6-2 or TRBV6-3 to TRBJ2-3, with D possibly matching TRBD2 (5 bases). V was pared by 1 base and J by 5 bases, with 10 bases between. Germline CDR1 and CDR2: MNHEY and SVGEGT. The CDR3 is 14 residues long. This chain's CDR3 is CASSYWPAGDTQYF. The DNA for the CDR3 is TGTGCCAGCAGTTACTGGCCGGCGGGAGATACGCAGTATTTT.

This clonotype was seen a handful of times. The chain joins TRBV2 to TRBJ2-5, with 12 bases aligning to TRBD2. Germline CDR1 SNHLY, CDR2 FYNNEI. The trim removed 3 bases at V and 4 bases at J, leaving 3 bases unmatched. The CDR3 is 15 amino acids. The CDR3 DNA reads TGTGCCAGCAGTGATGCTAGCGGGGGGGCAGAGACCCAGTACTTC. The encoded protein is CASSDASGGAETQYF.

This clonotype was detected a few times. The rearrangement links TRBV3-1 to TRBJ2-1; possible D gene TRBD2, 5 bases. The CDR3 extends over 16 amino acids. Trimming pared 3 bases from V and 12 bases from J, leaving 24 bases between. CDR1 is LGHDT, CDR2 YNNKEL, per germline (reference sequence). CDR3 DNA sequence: TGTGCCAGCAGCCACGGGGAGCGGAGGCCCCCATTCGGGCAGTTCTTC. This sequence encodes CASSHGERRPPFGQFF.

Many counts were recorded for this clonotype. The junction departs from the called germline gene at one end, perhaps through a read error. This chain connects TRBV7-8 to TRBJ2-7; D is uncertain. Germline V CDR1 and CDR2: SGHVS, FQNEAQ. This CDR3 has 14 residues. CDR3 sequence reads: CASSLAGLTYEQYF. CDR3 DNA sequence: TGCGCCAGCAGCTTGGCCGGGTTGACCTACGAGCAGTACTTC.

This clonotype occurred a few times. The chain's CDR3 is CASSLSGTNTGELFF. CDR3 nucleotides: TGTGCCAGCAGCCTTAGCGGGACGAACACCGGGGAGCTGTTTTTT. The chain has TRBV11-1 and TRBJ2-2, with TRBD2 identical over 8 bases. The CDR3 has 15 residues. J lost 0 bases, V lost 5 bases, and 2 bases had no gene match. The germline CDR1 and CDR2 sequences are SGHAT and FQDESV (reference sequence).

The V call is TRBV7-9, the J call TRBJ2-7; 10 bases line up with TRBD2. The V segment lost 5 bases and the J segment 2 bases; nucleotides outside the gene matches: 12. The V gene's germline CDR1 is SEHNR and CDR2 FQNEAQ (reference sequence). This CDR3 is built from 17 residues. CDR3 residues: CASSPGLAGGYTYEQYF. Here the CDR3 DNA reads TGTGCCAGCAGCCCTGGGTTAGCGGGGGGCTATACCTACGAGCAGTACTTC.

The DNA of the CDR3 is TGTGCCATAAGCGGCTCAGGGGCCAACGTCCTGACTTTC. Its protein product is CAISGSGANVLTF. V gene TRBV12-3 or TRBV12-4 combines with J gene TRBJ2-6; D might be TRBD2 (5 bases). Trimming stripped 10 bases from V and 4 bases from J, with 11 bases between. The CDR3 sequence is 13 residues long.

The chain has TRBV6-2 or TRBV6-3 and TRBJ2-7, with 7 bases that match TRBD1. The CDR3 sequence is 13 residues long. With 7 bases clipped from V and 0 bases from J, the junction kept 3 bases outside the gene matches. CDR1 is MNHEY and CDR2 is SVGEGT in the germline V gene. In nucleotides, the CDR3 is TGTGCCAGCAAACAGGGGCCCTCCTACGAGCAGTACTTC. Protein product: CASKQGPSYEQYF.

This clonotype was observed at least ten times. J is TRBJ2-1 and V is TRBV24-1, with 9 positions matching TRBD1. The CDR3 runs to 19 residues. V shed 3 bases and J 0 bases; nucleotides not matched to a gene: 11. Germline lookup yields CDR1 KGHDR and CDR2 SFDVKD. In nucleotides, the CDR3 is TGTGCCACCAGTGATAAGACGAACAGGGGGCAGAGCTCCTACAATGAGCAGTTCTTC. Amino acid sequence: CATSDKTNRGQSSYNEQFF.

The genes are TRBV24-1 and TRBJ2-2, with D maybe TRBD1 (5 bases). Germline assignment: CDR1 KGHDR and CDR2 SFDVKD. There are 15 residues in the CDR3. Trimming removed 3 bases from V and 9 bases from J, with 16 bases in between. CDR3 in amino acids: CATSDPRTTNRELFF. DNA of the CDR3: TGTGCCACCAGTGATCCACGGACAACGAACCGGGAGCTGTTTTTT.

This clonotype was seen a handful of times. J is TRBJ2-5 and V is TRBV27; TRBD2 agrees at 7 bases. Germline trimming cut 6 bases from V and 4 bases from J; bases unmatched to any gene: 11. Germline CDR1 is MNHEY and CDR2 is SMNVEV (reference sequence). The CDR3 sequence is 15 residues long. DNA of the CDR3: TGTGCCAGCAGGCCACAAATACGGGAGGTAGAGACCCAGTACTTC. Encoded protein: CASRPQIREVETQYF.

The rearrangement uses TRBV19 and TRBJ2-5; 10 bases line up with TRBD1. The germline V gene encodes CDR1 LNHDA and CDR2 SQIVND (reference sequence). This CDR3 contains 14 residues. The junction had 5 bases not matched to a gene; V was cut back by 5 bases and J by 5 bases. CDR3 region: CASSPGTGVETQYF. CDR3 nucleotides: TGTGCCAGTAGTCCAGGGACAGGGGTCGAGACCCAGTACTTC.